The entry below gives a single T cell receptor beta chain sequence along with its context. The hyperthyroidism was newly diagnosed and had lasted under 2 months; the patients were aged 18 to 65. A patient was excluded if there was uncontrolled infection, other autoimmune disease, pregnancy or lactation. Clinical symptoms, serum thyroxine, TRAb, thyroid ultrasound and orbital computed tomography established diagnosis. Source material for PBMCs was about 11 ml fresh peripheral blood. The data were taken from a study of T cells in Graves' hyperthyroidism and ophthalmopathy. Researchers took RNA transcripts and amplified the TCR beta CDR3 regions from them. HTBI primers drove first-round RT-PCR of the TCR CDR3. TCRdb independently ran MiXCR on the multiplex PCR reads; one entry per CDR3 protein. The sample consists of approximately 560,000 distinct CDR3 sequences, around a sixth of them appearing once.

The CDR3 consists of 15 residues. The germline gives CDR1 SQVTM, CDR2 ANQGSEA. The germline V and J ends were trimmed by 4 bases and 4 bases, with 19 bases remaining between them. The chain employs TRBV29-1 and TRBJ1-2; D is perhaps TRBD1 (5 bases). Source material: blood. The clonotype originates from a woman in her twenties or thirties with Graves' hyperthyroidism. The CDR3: CSVGTEDIYLYGYTF. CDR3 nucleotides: TGCAGCGTTGGGACCGAGGACATCTACCTCTATGGCTACACCTTC.